What follows is one T cell receptor (beta chain) and its context. The length of the CDR3 is 16 residues. V lost 7 bases and J lost 4; bases outside the gene matches: 12. Germline CDR1 reads MNHEY; CDR2 reads SVGAGI. CD8+ and CD4+ T cells taken from blood had their TCR beta sequenced. This sample is part of a study of CD8 T cells in Susac syndrome. Random hexamers primed reverse transcription of about 0.45 to 1 ug RNA. Using its own MiXCR run on the immunoSEQ multiplex PCR reads, TCRdb lists one record per CDR3 protein. The sample has around 140,000 distinct CDR3 sequences, approximately 93% seen once; the top ten hold under 0.095%.

The chain combines TRBV6-5 with TRBJ2-1; 8 bases are a match to TRBD2. The TCR originated in a human donor in good health. Sequencing was performed on CD4+ T cells from PBMCs. As DNA, the CDR3 is TGTGCCAGCATTTCAGCGGGGGCAGATAAATACAATGAGCAGTTCTTC. Protein sequence: CASISAGADKYNEQFF.